Below, 15 T cell receptor beta chains from the same sample are listed, as sequenced in a study of identical twins. TCRdb fed the 5' RACE reads into MiXCR, producing one record per CDR3 protein. The top ten hold around 0.98% of the sample, which has 690,000 or so distinct CDR3 sequences, less than 10% seen once. In addition, the sample was reused for a study of yellow fever vaccine responses in identical twins.

What was sequenced was PBMCs. The receptors here all came from a woman under 30 in good health.

This chain connects TRBV7-8 to TRBJ2-7; TRBD2 matches at 8 bases. This CDR3 comprises 13 residues. V lost 5 bases and J lost 6; bases outside the gene matches: 6. Germline V gives CDR1 SGHVS, CDR2 FQNEAQ. CDR3 sequence (DNA): TGTGCCAGCAGCCGGACTAGCACGGGCGAGCAGTACTTC. Translated, it gives CASSRTSTGEQYF.

This chain joins TRBV18 and TRBJ2-4, with D uncertain. CDR1 KGHSH and CDR2 LQKENI come from the germline V gene. Deletions cut 3 bases from V and 0 bases from J, with 12 bases between. This CDR3 has 16 amino acids. The CDR3 sequence: CASSPPSAGAKNIQYF. For the CDR3, the DNA is TGTGCCAGCTCACCCCCGTCCGCCGGAGCCAAAAACATTCAGTACTTC.

This clonotype was recorded at least ten times. The genes are TRBV20-1 and TRBJ2-5; D uncertain. Trimming removed 1 base at V and 5 bases at J, with 14 bases between. CDR1 is DFQATT, CDR2 SNEGSKA, per germline (reference sequence). The CDR3 totals 14 residues. The DNA for the CDR3 is TGCAGTGCTAGAGTGAACCCCTTGGGGGAGACCCAGTACTTC. Translating it yields CSARVNPLGETQYF.

This clonotype turned up a few times. The CDR3, as DNA: TGCGCCAGCACCCGGACAGGGGGGGCCTACGAGCAGTACTTC. Its translation is CASTRTGGAYEQYF. V usage is TRBV5-1 and J usage is TRBJ2-7; 10 nucleotides match TRBD1. CDR1 SGHRS and CDR2 YFSETQ come from the germline V gene. The trim removed 6 bases at V and 2 bases at J, leaving 5 bases unmatched. The length of the CDR3 is 14 residues.

Only a few counts were recorded for this clonotype. The rearrangement uses TRBV6-2 or TRBV6-3 and TRBJ2-1; D tentatively fits TRBD1 or TRBD2 (6 bases each). Germline CDR1 and CDR2: MNHEY and SVGEGT. The V end was cut by 2 bases, the J end by 5 bases, with 13 bases between. The CDR3 contains 15 residues. The chain's CDR3 is CASSYQGRDDNEQFF. CDR3 bases: TGTGCCAGCAGTTACCAGGGGCGGGACGACAATGAGCAGTTCTTC.

This clonotype was counted only a few times. The chain couples TRBV6-2 or TRBV6-3 to TRBJ2-7, with a weak D call TRBD2 (6 bases). Per the germline V gene, CDR1 is MNHEY and CDR2 is SVGEGT. The CDR3 length is 15 residues. Trimming shortened V by 5 bases and J by 9 bases, and 23 bases separated the two germline ends. DNA of the CDR3: TGTGCCAGCAGTCCCAGCGGCCGGGGCCGGGAGTGGCAGTACTTC. Translated, it gives CASSPSGRGREWQYF.

This clonotype was picked up many times. The chain links TRBV7-9 to TRBJ2-2; possibly TRBD1 for D (5 bases). The CDR3 is 14 residues long. Germline loops: CDR1 SEHNR, CDR2 FQNEAQ (reference sequence). V lost 7 bases to trimming and J lost 7 bases, with 16 bases between them. DNA for the CDR3: TGTGCCAGCACTCAAAGGCCGGACAACGGGGAGCTGTTTTTT. Translating gives CASTQRPDNGELFF. Filled out from reference TRBV7-9 and TRBJ2-2, the complete variable domain reads DTGVSQNPRHKITKRGQNVTFRCDPISEHNRLYWYRQTLGQGPEFLTYFQNEAQLEKSRLLSDRFSAERPKGSFSTLEIQRTEQGDSAMYLCASTQRPDNGELFFGEGSRLTVL.

This clonotype was recorded many times. The rearrangement links TRBV27 to TRBJ2-3, with 12 positions matching TRBD2. The CDR3 extends over 18 amino acids. The J segment lost 0 bases and the V segment lost 5 bases, leaving 9 bases of the junction unmatched. Looked up from germline, CDR1 is MNHEY and CDR2 is SMNVEV (reference sequence). The CDR3 DNA reads TGTGCCAGCAGTCCCCGGACTAGCGGGGATGGGAGCACAGATACGCAGTATTTT. Translation gives CASSPRTSGDGSTDTQYF.

The chain links TRBV19 to TRBJ2-1, with TRBD2 identical over 9 bases. Germline lookup yields CDR1 LNHDA and CDR2 SQIVND (reference sequence). The CDR3 loop spans 15 amino acids. V was pared by 6 bases and J by 6 bases, with 9 bases of the junction left unmatched. CDR3 bases: TGTGCCAGTAGCTGGGGAGCGGGGGGAAGCAATGAGCAGTTCTTC. It yields the protein CASSWGAGGSNEQFF.

The chain recombines TRBV10-3 with TRBJ2-7; D uncertain. V shed 5 bases and J shed 9 bases, with 14 bases lying between them. CDR3 length equals 12 residues. Germline values: CDR1 ENHRY, CDR2 SYGVKD. The CDR3 sequence is CAISPTAPAQYF. In DNA, the CDR3 is TGTGCCATCAGTCCCACGGCCCCCGCGCAGTACTTC.

This clonotype has only a few counts. The chain employs TRBV29-1 and TRBJ2-2; no clear D. Trimming took 5 bases from V and 0 from J, leaving 16 bases between them. The germline gives CDR1 SQVTM, CDR2 ANQGSEA. This CDR3 spans 16 amino acids. CDR3 in amino acids: CSVRVLADANTGELFF. CDR3 nucleotides: TGCAGCGTTAGGGTCTTGGCCGACGCGAACACCGGGGAGCTGTTTTTT.

This clonotype has only a few counts. The V and J genes are TRBV7-2 and TRBJ2-7; no firm D call. The CDR3 has 12 amino acids. V shed 1 base and J shed 5 bases, with 6 bases lying between them. Germline-derived CDR1 and CDR2 are SGHTA and FQGNSA. CDR3 in amino acids: CASSLGTHEQYF. DNA for the CDR3: TGTGCCAGCAGCTTAGGTACCCACGAGCAGTACTTC.

The V call is TRBV19, the J call TRBJ2-7; tentative D call: TRBD1 (6 bases). V was trimmed by 3 bases and J by 2 bases, leaving 11 bases between them. The CDR3 spans 14 residues. Per germline, CDR1 LNHDA and CDR2 SQIVND (reference sequence). The CDR3: CASSIWTDTYEQYF. In nucleotides, the CDR3 is TGTGCCAGTAGTATTTGGACAGACACCTACGAGCAGTACTTC.

The V gene is TRBV7-3, the J gene TRBJ2-6, with D possibly TRBD1 on 6 matching bases. V lost 5 bases and J 4 bases, leaving 12 bases between the germline ends. Germline CDR1 reads SGHTA; CDR2 reads FQGTGA. The CDR3 contains 15 residues. CDR3 bases: TGTGCCAGCAGCGTTCAGGGGAGAGGGGCCAACGTCCTGACTTTC. This translates into CASSVQGRGANVLTF. Based on the CDR3 plus reference TRBV7-3 and TRBJ2-6, the full variable domain is GAGVSQTPSNKVTEKGKYVELRCDPISGHTALYWYRQSLGQGPEFLIYFQGTGAADDSGLPNDRFFAVRPEGSVSTLKIQRTERGDSAVYLCASSVQGRGANVLTFGAGSRLTVL.

This clonotype appeared many times. The V and J genes are TRBV20-1 and TRBJ2-5; the match to TRBD2 covers 9 bases. J gave up 4 bases and V 6 bases, and 3 bases lay outside the gene matches. From germline, CDR1 is DFQATT and CDR2 SNEGSKA (reference sequence). The length of the CDR3 is 12 residues. The CDR3 loop is CSARLAVETQYF. The CDR3 nucleotides are TGCAGTGCCAGACTAGCGGTAGAGACCCAGTACTTC.